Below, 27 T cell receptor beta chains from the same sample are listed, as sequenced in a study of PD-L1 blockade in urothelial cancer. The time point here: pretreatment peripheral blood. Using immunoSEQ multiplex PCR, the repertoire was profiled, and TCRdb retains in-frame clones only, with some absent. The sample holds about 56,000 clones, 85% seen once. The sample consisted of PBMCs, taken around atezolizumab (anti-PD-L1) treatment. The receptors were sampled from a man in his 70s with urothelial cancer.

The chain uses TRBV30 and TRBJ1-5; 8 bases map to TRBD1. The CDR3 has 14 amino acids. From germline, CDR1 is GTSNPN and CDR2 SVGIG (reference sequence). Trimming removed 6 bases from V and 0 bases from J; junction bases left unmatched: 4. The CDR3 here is CACRQGNSNQPQHF. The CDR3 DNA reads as TGTGCCTGTCGACAGGGGAATAGCAATCAGCCCCAGCATTTT.

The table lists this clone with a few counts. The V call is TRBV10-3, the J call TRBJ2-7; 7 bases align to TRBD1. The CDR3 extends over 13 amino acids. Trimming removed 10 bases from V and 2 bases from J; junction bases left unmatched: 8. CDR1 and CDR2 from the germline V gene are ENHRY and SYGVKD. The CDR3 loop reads CATQTGIAYEQYF. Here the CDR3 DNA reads TGTGCCACTCAGACAGGGATCGCCTACGAGCAGTACTTC.

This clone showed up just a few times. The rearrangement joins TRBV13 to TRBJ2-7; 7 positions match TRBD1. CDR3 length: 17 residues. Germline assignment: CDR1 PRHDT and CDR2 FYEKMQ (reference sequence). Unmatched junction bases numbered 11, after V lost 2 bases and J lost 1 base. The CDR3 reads CASSLLGLGRGSYEQYF. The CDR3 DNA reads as TGTGCCAGCAGCTTACTTGGGTTAGGCAGGGGGTCCTACGAGCAGTACTTC.

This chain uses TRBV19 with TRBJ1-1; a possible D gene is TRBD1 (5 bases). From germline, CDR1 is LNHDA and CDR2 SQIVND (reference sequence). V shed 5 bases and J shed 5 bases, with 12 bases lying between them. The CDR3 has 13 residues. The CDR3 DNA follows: TGTGCCAGTAGTCCCGTCGGGGGGACTGAAGCTTTCTTT. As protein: CASSPVGGTEAFF.

The CDR3, as DNA: TGTGCCAGCAGTCCCTCACGGACAGTCTTTAGCTACACCTTC. Encoded protein: CASSPSRTVFSYTF. The J gene is TRBJ1-2, the V gene TRBV27; D is possibly TRBD1 (6 bases). The germline V gene has CDR1 MNHEY and CDR2 SMNVEV (reference sequence). The CDR3 extends over 14 amino acids. The germline V and J ends were trimmed by 5 bases and 9 bases, with 19 bases remaining between them.

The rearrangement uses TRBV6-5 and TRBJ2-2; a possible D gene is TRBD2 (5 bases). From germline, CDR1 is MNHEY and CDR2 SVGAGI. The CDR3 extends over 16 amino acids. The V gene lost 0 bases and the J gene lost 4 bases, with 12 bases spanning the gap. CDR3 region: CASSYSRAARTGELFF. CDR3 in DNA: TGTGCCAGCAGTTACTCGAGGGCAGCACGCACCGGGGAGCTGTTTTTT.

The CDR3 loop is CASSQAQVTGDRTIYF. In DNA, the CDR3 is TGCGCCAGCAGCCAAGCGCAGGTGACAGGGGATCGCACCATATATTTT. The rearrangement joins TRBV4-1 to TRBJ1-3; 8 nucleotides line up with TRBD1. Germline trimming cut 1 base from V and 9 bases from J; bases unmatched to any gene: 11. Germline loops: CDR1 MGHRA, CDR2 YSYEKL. CDR3 length equals 16 residues.

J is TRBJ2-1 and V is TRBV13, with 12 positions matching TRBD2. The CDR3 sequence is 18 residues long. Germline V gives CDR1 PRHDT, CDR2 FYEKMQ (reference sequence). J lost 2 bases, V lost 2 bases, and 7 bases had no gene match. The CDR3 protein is CASSLRGRTSGTYNEQFF. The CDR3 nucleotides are TGTGCCAGCAGCTTACGGGGCAGGACTAGCGGGACCTACAATGAGCAGTTCTTC.

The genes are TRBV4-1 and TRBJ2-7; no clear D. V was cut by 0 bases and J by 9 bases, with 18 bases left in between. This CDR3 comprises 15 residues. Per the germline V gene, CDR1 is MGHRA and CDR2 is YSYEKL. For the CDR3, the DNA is TGCGCCAGCAGCCAAGAATCATTGGGTCTGGAGCCGCAGTACTTC. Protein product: CASSQESLGLEPQYF.

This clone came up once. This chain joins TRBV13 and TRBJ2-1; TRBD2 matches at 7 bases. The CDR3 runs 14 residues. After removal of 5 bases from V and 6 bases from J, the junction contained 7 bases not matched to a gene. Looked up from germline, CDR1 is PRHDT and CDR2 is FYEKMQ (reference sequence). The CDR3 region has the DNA TGTGCCAGCAGCGCGAGACTAGCTGGCAATGAGCAGTTCTTC. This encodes CASSARLAGNEQFF.

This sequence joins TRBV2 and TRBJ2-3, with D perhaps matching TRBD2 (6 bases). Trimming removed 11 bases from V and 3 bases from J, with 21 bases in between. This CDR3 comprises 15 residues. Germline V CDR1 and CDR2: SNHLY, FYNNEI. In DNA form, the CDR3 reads TGTGCCCTCCTAGAAGGAGGGAGAGGGACAGATACGCAGTATTTT. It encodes CALLEGGRGTDTQYF.

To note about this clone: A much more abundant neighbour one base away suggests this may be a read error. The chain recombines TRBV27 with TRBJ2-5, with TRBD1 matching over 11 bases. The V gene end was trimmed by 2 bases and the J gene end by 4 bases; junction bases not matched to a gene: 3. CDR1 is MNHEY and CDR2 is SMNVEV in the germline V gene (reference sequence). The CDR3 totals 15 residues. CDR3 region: CASSLAGTGGETQYF. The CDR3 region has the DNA TGTGCCAGCAGTTTAGCCGGGACAGGGGGAGAGACCCAGTACTTC.

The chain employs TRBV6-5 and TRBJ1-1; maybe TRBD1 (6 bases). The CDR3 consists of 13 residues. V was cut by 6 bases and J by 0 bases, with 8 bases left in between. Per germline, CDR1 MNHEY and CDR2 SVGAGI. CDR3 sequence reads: CASRRTVNTEAFF. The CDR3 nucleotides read TGTGCCAGCAGGCGGACAGTGAACACTGAAGCTTTCTTT.

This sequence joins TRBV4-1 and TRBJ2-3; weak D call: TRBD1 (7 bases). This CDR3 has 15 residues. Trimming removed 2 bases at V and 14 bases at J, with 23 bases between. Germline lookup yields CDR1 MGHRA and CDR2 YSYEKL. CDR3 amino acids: CASSQPTGRHRYAYF. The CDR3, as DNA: TGCGCCAGCAGCCAACCGACAGGGAGGCACAGATACGCGTATTTT.

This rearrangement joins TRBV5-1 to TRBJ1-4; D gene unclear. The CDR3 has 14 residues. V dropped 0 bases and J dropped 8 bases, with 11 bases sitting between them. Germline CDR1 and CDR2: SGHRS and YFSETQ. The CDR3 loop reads CASSLAEGEEKLFF. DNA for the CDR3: TGCGCCAGCAGCTTGGCCGAGGGAGAGGAAAAACTGTTTTTT.

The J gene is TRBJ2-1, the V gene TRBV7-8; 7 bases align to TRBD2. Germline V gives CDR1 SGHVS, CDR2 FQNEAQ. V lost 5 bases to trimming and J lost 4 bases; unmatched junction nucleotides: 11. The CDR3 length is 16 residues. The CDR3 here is CASSLRPSGEYNEQFF. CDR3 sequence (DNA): TGTGCCAGCAGCCTCCGTCCTAGCGGAGAATACAATGAGCAGTTCTTC. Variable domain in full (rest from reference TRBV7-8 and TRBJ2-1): GAGVSQSPRYKVAKRGQDVALRCDPISGHVSLFWYQQALGQGPEFLTYFQNEAQLDKSGLPSDRFFAERPEGSVSTLKIQRTQQEDSAVYLCASSLRPSGEYNEQFFGPGTRLTVL.

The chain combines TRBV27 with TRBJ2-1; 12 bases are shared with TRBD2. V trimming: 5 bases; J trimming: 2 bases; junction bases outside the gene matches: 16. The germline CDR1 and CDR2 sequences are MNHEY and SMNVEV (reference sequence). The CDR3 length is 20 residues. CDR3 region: CASSGRPPRLAGDPYNEQFF. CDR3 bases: TGTGCCAGCAGTGGCCGCCCGCCTAGACTAGCGGGAGACCCCTACAATGAGCAGTTCTTC.

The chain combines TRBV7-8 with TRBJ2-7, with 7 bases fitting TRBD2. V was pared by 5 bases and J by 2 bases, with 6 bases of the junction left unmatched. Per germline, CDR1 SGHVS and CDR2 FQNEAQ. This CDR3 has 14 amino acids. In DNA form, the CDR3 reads TGTGCCAGCAGCCCGGGACTATGGGCCTACGAGCAGTACTTC. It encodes CASSPGLWAYEQYF.

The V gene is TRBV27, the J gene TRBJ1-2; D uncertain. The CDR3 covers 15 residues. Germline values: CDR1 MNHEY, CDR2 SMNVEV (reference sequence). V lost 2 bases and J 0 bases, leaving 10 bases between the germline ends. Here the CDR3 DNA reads TGTGCCAGCAGTTTAGATCCAGAAGCTAACTATGGCTACACCTTC. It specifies CASSLDPEANYGYTF.

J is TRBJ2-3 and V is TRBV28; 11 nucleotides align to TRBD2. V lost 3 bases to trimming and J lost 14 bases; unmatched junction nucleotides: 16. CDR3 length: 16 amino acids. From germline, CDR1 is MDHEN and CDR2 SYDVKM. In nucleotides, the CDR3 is TGTGCCAGCAGTTTCACCACTAGCGGGAGTGGGGGCGGAGCGTATTTT. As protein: CASSFTTSGSGGGAYF.

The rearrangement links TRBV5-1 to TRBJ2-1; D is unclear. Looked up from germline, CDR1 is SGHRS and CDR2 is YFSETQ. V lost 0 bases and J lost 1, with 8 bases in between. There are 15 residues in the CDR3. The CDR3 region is CASSLVAGSYNEQFF. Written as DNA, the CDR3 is TGCGCCAGCAGCTTGGTGGCTGGTTCCTACAATGAGCAGTTCTTC.

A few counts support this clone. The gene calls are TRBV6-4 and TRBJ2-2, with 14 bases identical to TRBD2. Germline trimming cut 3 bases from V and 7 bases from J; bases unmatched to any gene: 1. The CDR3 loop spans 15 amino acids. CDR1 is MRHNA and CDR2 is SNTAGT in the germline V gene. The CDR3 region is CASSEGTSGSGELFF. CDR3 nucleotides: TGTGCCAGCAGTGAGGGGACTAGCGGGAGCGGGGAGCTGTTTTTT.

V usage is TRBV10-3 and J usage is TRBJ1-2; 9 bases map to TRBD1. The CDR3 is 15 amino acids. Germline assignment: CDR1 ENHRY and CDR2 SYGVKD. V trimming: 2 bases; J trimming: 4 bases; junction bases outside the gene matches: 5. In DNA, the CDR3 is TGTGCCATCAGTGAGCCGGGACAGGGTCTCTATGGCTACACCTTC. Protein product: CAISEPGQGLYGYTF.

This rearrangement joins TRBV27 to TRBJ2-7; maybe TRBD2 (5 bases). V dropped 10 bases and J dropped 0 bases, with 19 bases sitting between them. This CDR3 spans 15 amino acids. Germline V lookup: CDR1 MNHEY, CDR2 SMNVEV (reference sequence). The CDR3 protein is CATALVLADSYEQYF. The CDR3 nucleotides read TGTGCCACCGCCTTGGTTCTAGCCGACTCCTACGAGCAGTACTTC.

The CDR3 nucleotides are TGTGCCAGCACTGGGGCAGGGGGCTTCGTGTATGGCTACACCTTC. Translation: CASTGAGGFVYGYTF. The J gene is TRBJ1-2, the V gene TRBV28; 8 bases line up with TRBD1. In germline, CDR1 is MDHEN, CDR2 SYDVKM. V was clipped by 7 bases and J by 5 bases; unmatched bases: 12. The CDR3 sequence is 15 residues long.

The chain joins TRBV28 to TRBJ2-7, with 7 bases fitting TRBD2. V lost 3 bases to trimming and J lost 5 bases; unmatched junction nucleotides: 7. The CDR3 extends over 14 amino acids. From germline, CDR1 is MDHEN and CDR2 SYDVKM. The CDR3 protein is CASSFVSGTDEQYF. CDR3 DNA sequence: TGTGCCAGCAGTTTTGTCAGCGGGACCGACGAGCAGTACTTC.

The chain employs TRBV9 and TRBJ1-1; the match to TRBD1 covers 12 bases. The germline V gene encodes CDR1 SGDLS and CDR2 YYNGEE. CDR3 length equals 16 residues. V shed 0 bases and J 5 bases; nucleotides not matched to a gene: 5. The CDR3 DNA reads TGTGCCAGCAGCGTAGACGTGGGACAGGGGGCGACTGAAGCTTTCTTT. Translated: CASSVDVGQGATEAFF.